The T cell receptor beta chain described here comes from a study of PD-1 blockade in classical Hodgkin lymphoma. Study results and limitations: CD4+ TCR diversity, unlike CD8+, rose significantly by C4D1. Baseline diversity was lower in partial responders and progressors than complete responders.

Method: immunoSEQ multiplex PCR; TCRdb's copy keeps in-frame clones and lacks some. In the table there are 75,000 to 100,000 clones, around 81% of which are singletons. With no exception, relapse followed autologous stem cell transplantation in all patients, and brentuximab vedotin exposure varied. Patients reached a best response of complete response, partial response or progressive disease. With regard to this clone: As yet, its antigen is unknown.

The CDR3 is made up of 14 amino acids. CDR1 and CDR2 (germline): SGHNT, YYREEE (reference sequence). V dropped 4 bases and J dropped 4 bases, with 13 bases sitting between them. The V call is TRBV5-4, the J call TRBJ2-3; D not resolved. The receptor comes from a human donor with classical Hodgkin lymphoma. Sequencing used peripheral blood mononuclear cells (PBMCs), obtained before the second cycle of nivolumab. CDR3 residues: CASSPAGSADTQYF. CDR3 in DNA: TGTGCCAGCAGCCCTGCTGGAAGCGCAGATACGCAGTATTTT.